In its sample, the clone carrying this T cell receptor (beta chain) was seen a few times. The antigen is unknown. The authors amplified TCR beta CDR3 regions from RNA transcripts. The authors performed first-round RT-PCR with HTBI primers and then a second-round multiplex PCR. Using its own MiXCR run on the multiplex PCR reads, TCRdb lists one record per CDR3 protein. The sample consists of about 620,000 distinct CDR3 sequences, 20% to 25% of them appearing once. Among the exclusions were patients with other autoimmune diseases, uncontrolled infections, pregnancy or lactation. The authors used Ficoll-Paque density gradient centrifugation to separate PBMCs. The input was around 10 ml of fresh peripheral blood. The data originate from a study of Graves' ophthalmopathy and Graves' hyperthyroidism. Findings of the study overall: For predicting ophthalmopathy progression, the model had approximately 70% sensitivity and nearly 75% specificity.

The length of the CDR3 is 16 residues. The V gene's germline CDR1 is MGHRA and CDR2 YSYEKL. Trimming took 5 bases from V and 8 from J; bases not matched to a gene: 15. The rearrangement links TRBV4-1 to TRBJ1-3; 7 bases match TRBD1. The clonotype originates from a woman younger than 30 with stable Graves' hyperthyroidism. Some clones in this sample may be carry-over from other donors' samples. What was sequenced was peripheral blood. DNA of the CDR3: TGCGCCAGCAGCGGTACAGGGGCCATCGGGCGGGACACCATATATTTT. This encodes CASSGTGAIGRDTIYF.